The 21 T cell receptor beta chains in this list originate from one sample, sequenced in a study of cytomegalovirus exposure and HLA in healthy donors. The PCR used 60 Vbeta and 13 Jbeta primers. The repertoire was sequenced with immunoSEQ multiplex PCR; TCRdb's copy has only in-frame clones and lacks some. The data contain about 160,000 clones, roughly 80% of them singletons. Specimen: PBMCs. The receptors originated from a woman in her fifties or sixties in good health and CMV-seropositive.

V and J are TRBV5-1 and TRBJ2-5; TRBD2 matches at 7 bases. This CDR3 spans 15 amino acids. Germline lookup yields CDR1 SGHRS and CDR2 YFSETQ. V trimming: 5 bases; J trimming: 2 bases; junction bases outside the gene matches: 9. The CDR3 sequence is CASRLSGVRQETQYF. The CDR3, as DNA: TGCGCCAGCAGGCTCAGCGGGGTTCGTCAAGAGACCCAGTACTTC.

This clone was seen just once. The V call is TRBV19, the J call TRBJ1-5; D gene ambiguous. Germline V gene sequence: CDR1 LNHDA, CDR2 SQIVND (reference sequence). CDR3 length: 18 residues. The V gene lost 7 bases and the J gene lost 1 base, with 23 bases spanning the gap. The CDR3 here is CASNRRVTGVFSNQPQHF. The CDR3 DNA reads as TGTGCCAGTAATAGGAGGGTCACCGGGGTCTTCAGCAATCAGCCCCAGCATTTT.

The V gene is TRBV28, the J gene TRBJ2-1; 7 bases match TRBD1. Germline values: CDR1 MDHEN, CDR2 SYDVKM. There are 15 residues in the CDR3. V gave up 6 bases and J gave up 8 bases; unmatched junction bases: 13. CDR3: CASSPLREGGYEQFF. The CDR3 bases are TGTGCCAGCAGCCCTCTTCGGGAAGGGGGCTATGAGCAGTTCTTC. The full variable domain, rest sourced from reference TRBV28 and TRBJ2-1, is DVKVTQSSRYLVKRTGEKVFLECVQDMDHENMFWYRQDPGLGLRLIYFSYDVKMKEKGDIPEGYSVSREKKERFSLILESASTNQTSMYLCASSPLREGGYEQFFGPGTRLTVL.

The chain uses TRBV5-4 and TRBJ2-2, with 12 bases identical to TRBD2. The length of the CDR3 is 18 residues. Unmatched junction bases numbered 14, after V lost 4 bases and J lost 7 bases. Germline CDR1 is SGHNT and CDR2 is YYREEE (reference sequence). CDR3 nucleotides: TGTGCCAGCAGCCCGGCCGCGACTAGCGGGAGAATAGGCGGGGAGCTGTTTTTT. It yields the protein CASSPAATSGRIGGELFF.

The J gene is TRBJ1-5, the V gene TRBV2, with 8 bases fitting TRBD1. The germline V gene encodes CDR1 SNHLY and CDR2 FYNNEI. CDR3 length equals 14 residues. V dropped 6 bases and J dropped 3; count of bases not matched to a gene: 4. The CDR3 sequence: CASSGTGINQPQHF. As DNA, the CDR3 is TGTGCCAGCAGCGGGACAGGTATCAATCAGCCCCAGCATTTT.

This clone was seen a single time. The rearrangement joins TRBV5-4 to TRBJ2-2, with 10 bases that match TRBD2. Germline CDR1 and CDR2: SGHNT and YYREEE (reference sequence). V dropped 4 bases and J dropped 4; count of bases not matched to a gene: 10. This CDR3 spans 17 amino acids. The CDR3 is CASSPAGGRKSTGELFF. In DNA form, the CDR3 reads TGTGCCAGCAGCCCAGCGGGAGGGCGCAAGAGCACCGGGGAGCTGTTTTTT. The full variable domain, rest sourced from reference TRBV5-4 and TRBJ2-2, is ETGVTQSPTHLIKTRGQQVTLRCSSQSGHNTVSWYQQALGQGPQFIFQYYREEENGRGNFPPRFSGLQFPNYSSELNVNALELDDSALYLCASSPAGGRKSTGELFFGEGSRLTVL.

This chain connects TRBV19 to TRBJ2-3, with a tentative D call TRBD2 (5 bases). The CDR3 runs 16 residues. The ends were cut back, 9 bases at V and 1 base at J, with 20 bases in the middle. Germline V gene lookup returns CDR1 LNHDA and CDR2 SQIVND (reference sequence). Written as DNA, the CDR3 is TGTGCCAGCGCTTCCTCCCTACTAGTGGGCACAGATACGCAGTATTTT. Protein: CASASSLLVGTDTQYF.

This chain uses TRBV5-4 with TRBJ1-5; D is possibly TRBD1 (6 bases). CDR1 SGHNT and CDR2 YYREEE come from the germline V gene (reference sequence). Between the trimmed V and J ends, which lost 1 base and 2 bases, there was a span of 10 bases. CDR3 length equals 15 residues. CDR3: CASSLQGNGNQPQHF. The DNA of the CDR3 is TGTGCCAGCAGCTTGCAGGGGAACGGCAATCAGCCCCAGCATTTT.

The chain uses TRBV2 and TRBJ1-3, with D unresolved. There are 13 residues in the CDR3. The germline V and J ends were trimmed by 5 bases and 9 bases, with 14 bases remaining between them. Looked up from germline, CDR1 is SNHLY and CDR2 is FYNNEI. The CDR3 bases are TGTGCCAGCAGTTATTCCTCCGAGGGCACCATATATTTT. Translation gives CASSYSSEGTIYF.

The sample holds a few counts of this clone. The chain recombines TRBV28 with TRBJ2-4; D unclear. CDR3 length: 15 amino acids. Trimming pared 6 bases from V and 0 bases from J, leaving 12 bases between. Germline V gives CDR1 MDHEN, CDR2 SYDVKM. The CDR3 region is CASSLDAVAKNIQYF. DNA for the CDR3: TGTGCCAGCAGCCTAGACGCGGTAGCCAAAAACATTCAGTACTTC.

V and J are TRBV5-4 and TRBJ2-7, with a possible D match to TRBD2 (6 bases). Deletions cut 4 bases from V and 2 bases from J, with 19 bases between. CDR3 length equals 16 residues. Germline values: CDR1 SGHNT, CDR2 YYREEE (reference sequence). The CDR3 region is CASSVAGGARPYEQYF. The CDR3 nucleotides read TGTGCCAGCAGCGTCGCCGGAGGGGCGCGACCCTACGAGCAGTACTTC.

V usage is TRBV2 and J usage is TRBJ1-1; possibly TRBD1 for D (5 bases). This CDR3 region has 14 residues. Trimming took off 4 bases at V and 2 bases at J, with 11 bases between the two ends. Germline CDR1 SNHLY, CDR2 FYNNEI. The DNA of the CDR3 is TGTGCCAGCAGTGGGGGCCTCCCCAACACTGAAGCTTTCTTT. Encoded protein: CASSGGLPNTEAFF.

The rearrangement uses TRBV7-2 and TRBJ2-5; 13 positions agree with TRBD2. The DNA end lines up better with TRBJ2-7; the J call may be wrong. CDR1 and CDR2 from the germline V gene are SGHTA and FQGNSA. The CDR3 is 15 residues long. The CDR3 loop is CASSLGLAGPYEQYF. The DNA of the CDR3 is TGTGCCAGCAGCTTGGGACTAGCGGGGCCCTACGAGCAGTACTTC.

This chain links TRBV5-8 with TRBJ2-1; TRBD1 agrees at 8 bases. Germline V CDR1 and CDR2: SGHTS, YDEGEE. With 0 bases clipped from V and 4 bases from J, the junction kept 12 bases outside the gene matches. The CDR3 runs to 18 residues. In DNA form, the CDR3 reads TGTGCCAGCAGCTTGGTGTCGGACAGGGCTGGAGCTTACAATGAGCAGTTCTTC. Its protein product is CASSLVSDRAGAYNEQFF. Complete variable domain (other parts from reference TRBV5-8 and TRBJ2-1): EAGVTQSPTHLIKTRGQQATLRCSPISGHTSVYWYQQALGLGLQFLLWYDEGEERNRGNFPPRFSGRQFPNYSSELNVNALELEDSALYLCASSLVSDRAGAYNEQFFGPGTRLTVL.

This chain connects TRBV2 to TRBJ1-1, with TRBD1 as a possible D gene (5 bases). Between the trimmed V and J ends, which lost 6 bases and 5 bases, there was a span of 13 bases. The CDR3 covers 13 residues. In germline, CDR1 is SNHLY, CDR2 FYNNEI. CDR3 protein: CASSPREGTEAFF. As DNA, the CDR3 is TGTGCCAGCAGCCCCAGGGAGGGAACTGAAGCTTTCTTT.

The rearrangement links TRBV20-1 to TRBJ1-2, with D unresolved. V was clipped by 3 bases and J by 8 bases, with 10 bases between them. This CDR3 has 11 residues. Germline loops: CDR1 DFQATT, CDR2 SNEGSKA (reference sequence). The CDR3 here is CSASRGLGYTF. In nucleotides, the CDR3 is TGCAGTGCTAGTCGGGGTCTAGGCTACACCTTC.

The V and J genes are TRBV19 and TRBJ1-2, with TRBD1 matching over 8 bases. CDR1 is LNHDA, CDR2 SQIVND, per germline (reference sequence). V lost 5 bases to trimming and J lost 8 bases; unmatched junction nucleotides: 10. This CDR3 region has 14 residues. The CDR3 spells CASSGLQGGEGYTF. The CDR3 region has the DNA TGTGCCAGTAGTGGACTACAGGGGGGTGAAGGCTACACCTTC.

In its sample, this clone was seen a few times. The CDR3 spells CASSETGSGSGNTIYF. In DNA, the CDR3 is TGTGCCAGCTCAGAGACAGGGTCGGGCTCTGGAAACACCATATATTTT. The chain links TRBV18 to TRBJ1-3, with 7 bases that match TRBD1. V lost 5 bases to trimming and J lost 0 bases; unmatched junction nucleotides: 7. Germline V gene lookup returns CDR1 KGHSH and CDR2 LQKENI. CDR3 length equals 16 residues. The full variable domain, in which reference TRBV18 and TRBJ1-3 provide the parts outside the CDR3, is NAGVMQNPRHLVRRRGQEARLRCSPMKGHSHVYWYRQLPEEGLKFMVYLQKENIIDESGMPKERFSAEFPKEGPSILRIQQVVRGDSAAYFCASSETGSGSGNTIYFGEGSWLTVV.

CDR3 residues: CASSEGQGINEKLFF. CDR3 nucleotide sequence: TGTGCCAGCAGTGAAGGTCAGGGGATTAATGAAAAACTGTTTTTT. The rearrangement uses TRBV6-1 and TRBJ1-4, with D tentatively TRBD1 (6 bases). The germline V gene encodes CDR1 MNHNS and CDR2 SASEGT. V lost 1 base to trimming and J lost 4 bases, with 10 bases between them. CDR3 length: 15 residues.

The gene calls are TRBV25-1 and TRBJ1-6; D call uncertain. The V and J ends lost 4 bases and 3 bases respectively, with 10 bases between them. Per germline, CDR1 MGHDK and CDR2 SYGVNS. The CDR3 has 15 amino acids. This CDR3 is CASSAREFYNSPLHF. The CDR3 region has the DNA TGTGCCAGCAGTGCGCGGGAGTTCTATAATTCACCCCTCCACTTT.

The chain employs TRBV19 and TRBJ1-5; D gene uncertain. This CDR3 is built from 13 residues. The V gene's germline CDR1 is LNHDA and CDR2 SQIVND (reference sequence). V gave up 6 bases and J gave up 7 bases, with 13 bases separating them. CDR3 DNA: TGTGCCAGTAGCTCCTTGGGCGACCAGCCCCAGCATTTT. Its protein product is CASSSLGDQPQHF. The whole variable domain, filled in from reference TRBV19 and TRBJ1-5, reads DGGITQSPKYLFRKEGQNVTLSCEQNLNHDAMYWYRQDPGQGLRLIYYSQIVNDFQKGDIAEGYSVSREKKESFPLTVTSAQKNPTAFYLCASSSLGDQPQHFGDGTRLSIL.